These 7 T cell receptor beta chains share one sample of origin, sequenced in a study of regulatory T cells in long-lasting Graves disease. For TCR beta, libraries came from iRepertoire HTBI primers and Arm-PCR of CDR3 regions. From the multiplex PCR reads, TCRdb called clonotypes with MiXCR, one entry per CDR3 protein. The sample has around 460,000 distinct CDR3 sequences, 20% to 25% seen once; the top ten hold around 7%. Time point described: persistent/refractory GD, antithyroid drugs over 5 years with positive TRAb. Researchers made the TCR library from RNA that was extracted from PBMCs. The sample in question was peripheral blood mononuclear cells (PBMCs), obtained when the disease was refractory, from a patient treated with antithyroid drugs. These receptors originate from a female donor with Graves disease.

V usage is TRBV20-1 and J usage is TRBJ2-3, with TRBD1 matching over 9 bases. From germline, CDR1 is DFQATT and CDR2 SNEGSKA (reference sequence). There are 15 residues in the CDR3. The V and J ends lost 4 bases and 5 bases, in that order; junction bases with no gene match: 10. CDR3 loop: CSATIQDRGVDTQYF. CDR3 nucleotides: TGCAGTGCTACTATTCAGGACAGGGGAGTAGATACGCAGTATTTT.

The table lists this clonotype with a few counts. This CDR3 is CASTSGQSFYGYTF. CDR3 bases: TGTGCCAGCACCTCGGGACAGTCCTTCTATGGCTACACCTTC. V is TRBV6-1 and J is TRBJ1-2; 7 bases fit TRBD1. CDR3 length: 14 residues. V was pared by 7 bases and J by 4 bases, with 9 bases of the junction left unmatched. In germline, CDR1 is MNHNS, CDR2 SASEGT.

The J gene is TRBJ1-2, the V gene TRBV13; possibly TRBD1 for D (5 bases). CDR3 length equals 14 residues. Trimming removed 4 bases at V and 4 bases at J, with 13 bases between. CDR1 is PRHDT and CDR2 is FYEKMQ in the germline V gene (reference sequence). CDR3 sequence: CASSSDKQGYGYTF. CDR3 coding DNA: TGTGCCAGCAGCTCCGACAAGCAGGGCTATGGCTACACCTTC.

This clonotype was counted at least ten times. The chain links TRBV12-3 or TRBV12-4 to TRBJ2-7; TRBD1 matches at 7 bases. CDR3 length equals 15 residues. The trim removed 5 bases at V and 0 bases at J, leaving 7 bases unmatched. The CDR3 sequence: CASSLTGASSYEQYF. Written as DNA, the CDR3 is TGTGCCAGCAGTCTAACAGGGGCTTCCTCCTACGAGCAGTACTTC.

About this clonotype: A read error may explain this, as a much larger clone is one base away. This chain joins TRBV12-3 or TRBV12-4 and TRBJ2-7, with 10 bases fitting TRBD2. CDR3 length equals 15 residues. V gave up 3 bases and J gave up 5 bases; unmatched junction bases: 7. The CDR3 coding sequence is TGTGCCAGCAGTTTTTGGGCTAGCGGGGGCAACGAGCAGTACTTC. Translated, it gives CASSFWASGGNEQYF.

This chain uses TRBV15 with TRBJ2-6; 8 bases line up with TRBD1. V gave up 5 bases and J gave up 0 bases; unmatched junction bases: 3. Per the germline V gene, CDR1 is LNHNV and CDR2 is YYDKDF (reference sequence). This CDR3 contains 16 residues. This chain's CDR3 is CATSWDRTSGANVLTF. The DNA for the CDR3 is TGTGCCACCAGCTGGGACAGGACCTCTGGGGCCAACGTCCTGACTTTC.

This chain connects TRBV15 to TRBJ2-7, with D possibly being TRBD2 (6 bases). Germline assignment: CDR1 LNHNV and CDR2 YYDKDF (reference sequence). Trimming removed 0 bases from V and 0 bases from J, with 12 bases in between. There are 16 residues in the CDR3. Here the CDR3 DNA reads TGTGCCACCAGCAGAGATGCGTACGGGAGCTCCTACGAGCAGTACTTC. Protein product: CATSRDAYGSSYEQYF. The variable domain in full, with the rest retrieved from reference TRBV15 and TRBJ2-7, is DAMVIQNPRYQVTQFGKPVTLSCSQTLNHNVMYWYQQKSSQAPKLLFHYYDKDFNNEADTPDNFQSRRPNTSFCFLDIRSPGLGDTAMYLCATSRDAYGSSYEQYFGPGTRLTVT.